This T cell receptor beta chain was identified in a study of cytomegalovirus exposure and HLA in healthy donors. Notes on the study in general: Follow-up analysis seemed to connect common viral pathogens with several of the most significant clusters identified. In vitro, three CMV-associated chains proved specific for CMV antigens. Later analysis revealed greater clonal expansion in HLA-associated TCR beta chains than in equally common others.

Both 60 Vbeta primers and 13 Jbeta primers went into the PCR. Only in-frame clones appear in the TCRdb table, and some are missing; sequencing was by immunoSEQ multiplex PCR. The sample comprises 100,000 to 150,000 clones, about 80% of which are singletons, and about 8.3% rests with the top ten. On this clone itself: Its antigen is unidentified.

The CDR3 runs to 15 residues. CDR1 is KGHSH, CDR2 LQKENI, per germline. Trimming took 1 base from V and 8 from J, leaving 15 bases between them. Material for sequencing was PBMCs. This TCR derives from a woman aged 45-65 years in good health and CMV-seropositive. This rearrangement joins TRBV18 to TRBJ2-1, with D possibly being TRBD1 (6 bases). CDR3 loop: CASSPQTGVVDEQFF. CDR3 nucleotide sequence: TGTGCCAGCTCACCACAGACAGGTGTTGTCGATGAGCAGTTCTTC. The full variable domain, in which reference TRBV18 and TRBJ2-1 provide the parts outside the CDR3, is NAGVMQNPRHLVRRRGQEARLRCSPMKGHSHVYWYRQLPEEGLKFMVYLQKENIIDESGMPKERFSAEFPKEGPSILRIQQVVRGDSAAYFCASSPQTGVVDEQFFGPGTRLTVL.